This TCR beta chain was identified during a study of blood T cell repertoires in COVID-19. Study-wide background: Sources were T cells, B-cell-depleted T cells, or PBMCs; the material itself was cDNA or gDNA.

With V trimmed by 5 bases and J by 2 bases, 5 bases remained unmatched. The germline V gene has CDR1 ENHRY and CDR2 SYGVKD. The CDR3 is 15 residues long. The method was immunoSEQ multiplex PCR; TCRdb's version includes in-frame clones alone and lacks a portion of them. The repertoire holds around 200,000 clones, with about 87% as singletons. The clonotype originates from a man in his 60s who had recovered from COVID-19. The sequencing sample was made of peripheral blood. V is TRBV10-3 and J is TRBJ2-7; TRBD1 agrees at 11 bases. The CDR3, as DNA: TGTGCCATCAGTTCACAGGACAGGGGGCCCTACGAGCAGTACTTC. Translation: CAISSQDRGPYEQYF.